A single sample gave rise to the 27 T cell receptor beta chains below, sequenced in a study of Graves' ophthalmopathy and Graves' hyperthyroidism. TCR beta CDR3 amplification used RNA transcripts. Investigators did first-round RT-PCR with HTBI primers, then second-round multiplex PCR. TCRdb reprocessed the multiplex PCR reads with MiXCR, giving one entry per CDR3 protein. This repertoire shows roughly 300,000 distinct CDR3 sequences, 15% to 20% found once; its top ten account for more than 9%. The sequenced sample was peripheral blood. The source of these receptors is an adult man with Graves' ophthalmopathy.

The table lists this clonotype with a few counts. The chain links TRBV12-3 or TRBV12-4 to TRBJ2-2; D not certain. CDR3 size: 18 residues. V lost 5 bases and J 4 bases, leaving 23 bases between the germline ends. The CDR3 loop reads CASSPTTLTPYVTGELFF. The CDR3 DNA reads as TGTGCCAGCAGTCCTACGACACTCACACCCTACGTCACCGGGGAGCTGTTTTTT.

This clonotype was seen many times. This chain connects TRBV13 to TRBJ2-7; the D gene is possibly TRBD1 (6 bases). The germline V gene has CDR1 PRHDT and CDR2 FYEKMQ (reference sequence). The CDR3 has 13 residues. V dropped 5 bases and J dropped 5 bases, with 13 bases sitting between them. The CDR3 DNA reads TGTGCCAGCAGCACCACAGGGTTCCACGAGCAGTACTTC. Protein sequence: CASSTTGFHEQYF.

The table lists this clonotype with many counts. The J gene is TRBJ2-7, the V gene TRBV30; D unclear. Trimming cost V 0 bases and J 5 bases, with 5 bases left between them. The germline V gene has CDR1 GTSNPN and CDR2 SVGIG (reference sequence). CDR3 length equals 11 residues. The CDR3 is CAWSVVHEQYF. The DNA of the CDR3 is TGTGCCTGGAGTGTGGTCCACGAGCAGTACTTC.

In its sample, this clonotype was seen many times. The gene calls are TRBV7-2 and TRBJ1-1; D is possibly TRBD1 (5 bases). CDR1 and CDR2 from the germline V gene are SGHTA and FQGNSA. The V end lost 4 bases, the J end lost 6 bases, and 12 bases lay between the germline ends. CDR3 length equals 13 residues. The CDR3 spells CASSSRDSPEAFF. The CDR3 DNA is TGTGCCAGCAGCTCTCGAGACAGCCCTGAAGCTTTCTTT.

This clonotype was counted between two and nine times. The chain couples TRBV12-3 or TRBV12-4 to TRBJ1-1; D uncertain. This CDR3 region has 15 residues. The V end lost 8 bases, the J end lost 5 bases, and 21 bases lay between the germline ends. CDR3 nucleotide sequence: TGTGCCAGCTGCTATTGGGTGGGAAGCGAGACTGAAGCTTTCTTT. It encodes CASCYWVGSETEAFF.

This clonotype was counted ten times or more. This chain links TRBV28 with TRBJ2-7, with D tentatively TRBD1 (5 bases). This CDR3 has 13 residues. V dropped 5 bases and J dropped 3 bases, with 11 bases sitting between them. Germline-derived CDR1 and CDR2 are MDHEN and SYDVKM. As DNA, the CDR3 is TGTGCCAGCAGTGCCGACAGCTACTACGAGCAGTACTTC. Translated: CASSADSYYEQYF.

The genes are TRBV6-2 or TRBV6-3 and TRBJ1-2; 11 positions match TRBD1. The CDR3 has 14 residues. Looked up from germline, CDR1 is MNHEY and CDR2 is SVGEGT. V shed 5 bases, J shed 3 bases, and the junction held 2 bases outside the gene matches. CDR3 residues: CASSGTGGYYGYTF. The CDR3 DNA reads TGTGCCAGCAGTGGGACAGGGGGATACTATGGCTACACCTTC.

The V gene is TRBV18, the J gene TRBJ2-6; D remains unclear. From germline, CDR1 is KGHSH and CDR2 LQKENI. Trimming took off 2 bases at V and 4 bases at J, with 9 bases between the two ends. CDR3 length: 15 residues. The CDR3 DNA follows: TGTGCCAGCTCACCAAGACTTGACGGGGCCAACGTCCTGACTTTC. This encodes CASSPRLDGANVLTF.

The chain couples TRBV7-3 to TRBJ2-7, with 12 bases identical to TRBD2. In germline, CDR1 is SGHTA, CDR2 FQGTGA. J was trimmed by 12 bases and V by 4 bases; bases with no gene match: 10. The CDR3 length is 14 residues. The CDR3: CASSSRTSGTDLYF. The CDR3 coding sequence is TGTGCCAGCAGCTCTCGGACTAGCGGGACCGACCTGTACTTC.

In this sample, this clonotype turned up many times. The chain joins TRBV11-2 to TRBJ1-1; 9 positions match TRBD1. Germline loops: CDR1 SGHAT, CDR2 FQNNGV. Trimming took 6 bases from V and 5 from J; bases not matched to a gene: 10. CDR3 length equals 15 residues. CDR3 amino acids: CASRKDTGGGTEAFF. CDR3 DNA sequence: TGTGCCAGCAGAAAAGACACAGGGGGCGGAACTGAAGCTTTCTTT.

Many counts were recorded for this clonotype. The V call is TRBV28, the J call TRBJ1-2; D is perhaps TRBD1 (6 bases). Trimming removed 11 bases from V and 7 bases from J, with 17 bases in between. The CDR3 covers 12 residues. Germline V lookup: CDR1 MDHEN, CDR2 SYDVKM. CDR3 nucleotide sequence: TGTGCCGGGGGACAAGGGACTCGTGGCTACACCTTC. Amino acid sequence: CAGGQGTRGYTF.

This chain joins TRBV11-2 and TRBJ2-7, with 9 bases aligning to TRBD1. Germline V gives CDR1 SGHAT, CDR2 FQNNGV. V trimming: 1 base; J trimming: 8 bases; junction bases outside the gene matches: 12. The CDR3 covers 16 residues. CDR3 sequence reads: CASSLGGGTGWQKQYF. In nucleotides, the CDR3 is TGTGCCAGCAGCTTAGGGGGCGGGACAGGGTGGCAAAAGCAGTACTTC.

There are many counts of this clonotype. The chain uses TRBV7-2 and TRBJ2-5; no firm D call. Trimming left V 1 base short and J 5 bases short, with 14 bases between. The germline V gene has CDR1 SGHTA and CDR2 FQGNSA. The CDR3 is made up of 15 amino acids. CDR3 loop: CASSLVVSGLETQYF. CDR3 sequence (DNA): TGTGCCAGCAGCTTAGTCGTGTCAGGCTTGGAGACCCAGTACTTC.

This clonotype was seen at least ten times. The chain joins TRBV7-3 to TRBJ2-7; D is possibly TRBD1 (6 bases). The CDR3 has 14 residues. Germline V gene lookup returns CDR1 SGHTA and CDR2 FQGTGA. V lost 3 bases and J 3 bases, leaving 12 bases between the germline ends. CDR3 protein: CASSFQGFGYEQYF. DNA of the CDR3: TGTGCCAGCAGCTTCCAGGGGTTCGGCTACGAGCAGTACTTC.

Many counts were recorded for this clonotype. V and J are TRBV7-2 and TRBJ1-6; D is unresolved. The V gene's germline CDR1 is SGHTA and CDR2 FQGNSA. CDR3 length: 15 residues. The V end lost 4 bases, the J end lost 4 bases, and 11 bases lay between the germline ends. CDR3 DNA: TGTGCCAGCAGCTCCCAACCTGGGTATAATTCACCCCTCCACTTT. Its protein is CASSSQPGYNSPLHF.

The CDR3: CASNLLSGMNTEAFF. The CDR3 nucleotides are TGTGCCAGCAACCTACTGTCGGGTATGAACACTGAAGCTTTCTTT. The V gene is TRBV7-2, the J gene TRBJ1-1; no definite D call. V lost 7 bases and J lost 0, with 15 bases in between. Per the germline V gene, CDR1 is SGHTA and CDR2 is FQGNSA. The CDR3 is 15 residues long.

This clonotype was seen repeatedly, ten times or more. This rearrangement joins TRBV29-1 to TRBJ1-1, with 7 bases lining up with TRBD1. CDR1 and CDR2 from the germline V gene are SQVTM and ANQGSEA. The V gene end was trimmed by 4 bases and the J gene end by 1 base; junction bases not matched to a gene: 6. The CDR3 contains 14 residues. The CDR3 sequence: CSVAWGQPNTEAFF. In DNA, the CDR3 is TGCAGCGTTGCCTGGGGACAGCCGAACACTGAAGCTTTCTTT. Based on the CDR3 plus reference TRBV29-1 and TRBJ1-1, the full variable domain is SAVISQKPSRDICQRGTSLTIQCQVDSQVTMMFWYRQQPGQSLTLIATANQGSEATYESGFVIDKFPISRPNLTFSTLTVSNMSPEDSSIYLCSVAWGQPNTEAFFGQGTRLTVV.

This clonotype was seen repeatedly, ten times or more. The chain employs TRBV2 and TRBJ1-2; TRBD1 might be the D (5 bases). The ends were cut back, 9 bases at V and 4 bases at J, with 24 bases in the middle. The CDR3 is 16 amino acids. Germline V gives CDR1 SNHLY, CDR2 FYNNEI. The CDR3 bases are TGTGCCAGTCTCTCCACCCCACAGGACCCCTCCTATGGCTACACCTTC. Translated: CASLSTPQDPSYGYTF.

This clonotype was counted at least ten times. The chain combines TRBV7-2 with TRBJ1-1, with D perhaps TRBD1 (5 bases). V lost 5 bases, J lost 9 bases, and 13 bases lay in between. From germline, CDR1 is SGHTA and CDR2 FQGNSA. The CDR3 sequence is 12 residues long. The CDR3 nucleotides read TGTGCCAGCAGCCCCGGGCAGGGAAAAGCTTTCTTT. Translating gives CASSPGQGKAFF. Supplemented by reference TRBV7-2 and TRBJ1-1, the full variable domain reads GAGVSQSPSNKVTEKGKDVELRCDPISGHTALYWYRQSLGQGLEFLIYFQGNSAPDKSGLPSDRFSAERTGGSVSTLTIQRTQQEDSAVYLCASSPGQGKAFFGQGTRLTVV.

This clonotype was detected a few times. The chain links TRBV6-1 to TRBJ1-2; 8 bases line up with TRBD1. V trimming: 6 bases; J trimming: 5 bases; junction bases outside the gene matches: 11. The CDR3 length is 15 residues. Germline V gene sequence: CDR1 MNHNS, CDR2 SASEGT. The CDR3 coding sequence is TGTGCCAGCAGGGTGTCAGGGGGCGGTGTTTATGGCTACACCTTC. Its protein product is CASRVSGGGVYGYTF.

This clonotype has a count of ten or more. The V and J genes are TRBV12-3 or TRBV12-4 and TRBJ2-6; a possible D gene is TRBD1 (5 bases). With 10 bases removed from V and 4 bases from J, the gap between germline ends came to 11 bases. The CDR3 length is 13 residues. In DNA form, the CDR3 reads TGTGCCACCAGGGAACCCGGGGCCAACGTCCTGACTTTC. Translated, it gives CATREPGANVLTF.

This chain joins TRBV12-3 or TRBV12-4 and TRBJ2-5; 15 bases map to TRBD2. This CDR3 has 19 residues. The V gene end was trimmed by 5 bases and the J gene end by 2 bases; junction bases not matched to a gene: 12. The CDR3 DNA follows: TGTGCCAGCAGTCCCGGGACCGAGGGGACTAGCGGGGGGCAAGAGACCCAGTACTTC. It codes for CASSPGTEGTSGGQETQYF.

In this sample, this clonotype turned up many times. The CDR3 DNA follows: TGTGCCAGCAGTTTGTACTCAAATAGCAATCAGCCCCAGCATTTT. This gives the protein CASSLYSNSNQPQHF. The rearrangement joins TRBV27 to TRBJ1-5, with D hard to call. Trimming removed 3 bases at V and 0 bases at J, with 9 bases between. The CDR3 totals 15 residues. Per the germline V gene, CDR1 is MNHEY and CDR2 is SMNVEV (reference sequence).

The rearrangement links TRBV6-5 to TRBJ1-1, with no clear D. The CDR3 consists of 13 residues. The germline CDR1 and CDR2 sequences are MNHEY and SVGAGI. Trimming took 2 bases from V and 5 from J, leaving 9 bases between them. For the CDR3, the DNA is TGTGCCAGCAGTTACAACGGGGAAACTGAAGCTTTCTTT. Translation gives CASSYNGETEAFF.

This clonotype came up once. The rearrangement joins TRBV11-2 to TRBJ1-2; D ambiguous. This CDR3 contains 13 residues. Trimming shortened V by 7 bases and J by 7 bases, and 16 bases separated the two germline ends. CDR1 and CDR2 (germline): SGHAT, FQNNGV. CDR3 DNA: TGTGCCAGCAAACGTTTGGGTTACGGTGGCTACACCTTC. This codes for CASKRLGYGGYTF.

This clonotype showed up many times. The V gene is TRBV25-1, the J gene TRBJ2-5; 7 positions match TRBD2. V dropped 1 base and J dropped 5; count of bases not matched to a gene: 7. The length of the CDR3 is 15 residues. Germline CDR1 is MGHDK and CDR2 is SYGVNS. The CDR3 DNA follows: TGTGCCAGCAGTGAATCGGGCGGGGGTAGGGAGACCCAGTACTTC. It codes for CASSESGGGRETQYF.

The chain uses TRBV28 and TRBJ2-7; no reliable D call. The length of the CDR3 is 13 residues. Germline V lookup: CDR1 MDHEN, CDR2 SYDVKM. V was trimmed by 5 bases and J by 0 bases, leaving 8 bases between them. The CDR3 spells CASSPWTSYEQYF. CDR3 nucleotide sequence: TGTGCCAGCAGTCCATGGACCTCCTACGAGCAGTACTTC.